The rows below give T cell receptor beta chains drawn from one sample of a study of siplizumab effects on memory and regulatory T cells. Clones were read by immunoSEQ multiplex PCR, and TCRdb kept only the in-frame ones, dropping some. Found here are around 97,000 clones, roughly 94% of them singletons; the top ten hold 1% to 1.5%. The sample was non-Treg CD4+ T cells sorted from blood. These receptors were obtained from a human donor in good health. Each CDR3 is given without its conserved first and last residue. The order of the fields is clone size, V gene, J gene, CDR3 protein. Where a row states a size, it is once, few, many or the class of an expanded clone; other rows omit it.

.,TRBV19,TRBJ2-3,ASRRTSGSFTDTQY
.,TRBV11-2,TRBJ1-2,ASSLAGGNRAYGYT
.,TRBV10-3,TRBJ2-3,AISAYSHTDTQY
.,TRBV28,TRBJ2-5,ASSLLAGTETQY
.,TRBV27,TRBJ2-3,ASKSLRTGNGDTQY
.,TRBV5-5,TRBJ2-6,ASSFVAGIVSGANVLT
.,TRBV2,TRBJ2-5,ASSASWVVETQY
.,TRBV5-4,TRBJ1-4,ASSFGAGNEKLF
few,TRBV7-7,TRBJ1-5,ASSLDSNQPQH
.,TRBV12-5,TRBJ2-1,ASGLTPTGVGSYNEQF
.,TRBV19,TRBJ2-3,ASSLAGSNTQY
.,TRBV6-1,TRBJ2-3,ASSDIDRTSQD
.,TRBV19,TRBJ1-1,ASSIPPGGTRVRSEAF
.,TRBV21-1,TRBJ2-7,ARPRPGTSGRFAYEQY
.,TRBV9,TRBJ2-1,ASSVLTGSSYNEQF
.,TRBV4-1,TRBJ2-4,ASSQVGTGNIQY
.,TRBV7-9,TRBJ1-1,ASSLVRQMNTEAF
.,TRBV27,TRBJ2-2,ASSLGIQFYGELF
once,TRBV28,TRBJ2-7,ASSSQGLRSEQY
.,TRBV4-1,TRBJ1-4,ASSQRSRGTNEKLF
.,TRBV7-9,TRBJ2-5,ASSLDLAGEGETQY
.,TRBV19,TRBJ1-5,ASSPGTGQNQPQH
.,TRBV30,TRBJ2-5,AWSSGAGETQY
once,TRBV6-5,TRBJ2-5,ASSYSSIQETQY
.,TRBV7-9,TRBJ2-1,ASSLESWTSRYNEQF
.,TRBV5-1,TRBJ2-5,ASSLESIGTQY
few,TRBV29-1,TRBJ1-1,SVLTGGAEAF
.,TRBV15,.,ATSRVDREHSPLH
.,TRBV28,TRBJ1-2,ASTPTGGANYGYT
.,TRBV28,TRBJ2-3,ASSLRADTQY
.,TRBV7-9,TRBJ2-1,ASSLGILGGTEGEQF
.,TRBV28,TRBJ1-4,ASSLAAGFRDEKLF
.,TRBV10-2,TRBJ2-1,ASSDVGRAAGEQF
once,TRBV6-5,TRBJ1-5,ASSGNQPQH
.,TRBV9,TRBJ2-3,ASSLSGSGDTQY
.,TRBV7-3,TRBJ2-1,ASSAGPRQGNSNEQF
.,TRBV29-1,TRBJ1-1,SGTGVGNTEAF
.,TRBV28,TRBJ2-2,ASSSLDHGELF
.,TRBV7-8,TRBJ1-5,ASSLGGGANNQPQH
once,TRBV6-5,TRBJ1-1,ASSRDRDTEAF
once,TRBV6-1,TRBJ1-4,ATKTGATNEKLF
.,TRBV5-1,TRBJ2-4,ASSLSGQTLAKNIQY
.,TRBV28,TRBJ1-1,ASEGNQNAEAF
.,TRBV11-2,TRBJ2-7,ASSLDSPTSGNYEQY
.,TRBV19,TRBJ2-2,ASSSSSGSLTGELF
.,TRBV6-1,TRBJ2-7,ASSVAGTGSYEQY
.,TRBV6-1,TRBJ2-7,ASGRYLGEQY
few,TRBV5-6,TRBJ1-5,ASSLGNQPQH
.,TRBV7-3,TRBJ1-1,ASSRSKNTEAF
.,TRBV4-2,TRBJ2-1,ASGRSGQNEQF
.,TRBV28,TRBJ1-1,ASSELGEGGTRAF
.,TRBV5-3,TRBJ2-7,ARSQSTGQNGEQY
.,TRBV6-4,TRBJ2-2,ASSPGSTGELF
.,TRBV5-1,TRBJ2-7,ASRGQATYEQY
.,TRBV30,TRBJ2-5,AWSVLAGPVGETQY